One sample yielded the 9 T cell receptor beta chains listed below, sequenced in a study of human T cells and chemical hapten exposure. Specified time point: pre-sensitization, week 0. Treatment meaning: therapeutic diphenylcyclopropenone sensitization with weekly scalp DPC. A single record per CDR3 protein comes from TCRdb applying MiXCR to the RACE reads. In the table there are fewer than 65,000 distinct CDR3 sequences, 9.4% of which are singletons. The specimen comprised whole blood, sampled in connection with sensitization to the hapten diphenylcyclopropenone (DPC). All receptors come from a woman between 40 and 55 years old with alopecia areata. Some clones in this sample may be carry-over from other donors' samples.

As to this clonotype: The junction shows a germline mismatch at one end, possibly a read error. Written as DNA, the CDR3 is TGTGCCAGCTCACCCCGTGAAGAGGAGACCCATTACTTC. This gives the protein CASSPREEETHYF. The chain links TRBV18 to TRBJ2-5, with D unresolved. This CDR3 is built from 13 residues. CDR1 KGHSH and CDR2 LQKENI come from the germline V gene. Supplemented by reference TRBV18 and TRBJ2-5, the full variable domain reads NAGVMQNPRHLVRRRGQEARLRCSPMKGHSHVYWYRQLPEEGLKFMVYLQKENIIDESGMPKERFSAEFPKEGPSILRIQQVVRGDSAAYFCASSPREEETHYFGPGTRLLVL.

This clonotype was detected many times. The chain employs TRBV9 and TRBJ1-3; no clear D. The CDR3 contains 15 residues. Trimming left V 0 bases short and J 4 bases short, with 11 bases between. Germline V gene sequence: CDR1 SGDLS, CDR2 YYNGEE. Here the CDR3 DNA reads TGTGCCAGCAGCGTAGAAGGAGGGTCCGGAAACACCATATATTTT. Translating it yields CASSVEGGSGNTIYF.

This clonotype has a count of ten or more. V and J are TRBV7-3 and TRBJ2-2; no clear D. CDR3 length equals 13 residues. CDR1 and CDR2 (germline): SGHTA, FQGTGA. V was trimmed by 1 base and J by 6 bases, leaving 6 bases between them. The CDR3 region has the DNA TGTGCCAGCAGCTTAAGCAGGTCCGGGGAGCTGTTTTTT. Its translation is CASSLSRSGELFF.

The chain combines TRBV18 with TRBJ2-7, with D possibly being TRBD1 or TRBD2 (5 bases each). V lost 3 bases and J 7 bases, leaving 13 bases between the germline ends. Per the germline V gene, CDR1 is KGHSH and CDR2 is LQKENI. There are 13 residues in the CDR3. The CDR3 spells CASSPGEKREQYF. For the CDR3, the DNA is TGTGCCAGCTCACCGGGGGAGAAACGTGAGCAGTACTTC.

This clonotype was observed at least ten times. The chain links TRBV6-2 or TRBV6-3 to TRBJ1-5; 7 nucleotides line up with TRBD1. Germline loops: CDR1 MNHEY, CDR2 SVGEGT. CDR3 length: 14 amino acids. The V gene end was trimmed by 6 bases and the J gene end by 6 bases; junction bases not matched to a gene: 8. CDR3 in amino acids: CASSRQGGVQPQHF. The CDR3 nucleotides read TGTGCCAGCAGCAGACAGGGCGGGGTTCAGCCCCAGCATTTT.

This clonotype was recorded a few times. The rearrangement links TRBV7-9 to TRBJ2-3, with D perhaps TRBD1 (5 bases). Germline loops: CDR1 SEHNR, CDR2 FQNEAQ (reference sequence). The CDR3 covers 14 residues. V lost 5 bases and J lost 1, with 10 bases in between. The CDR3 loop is CASSPWGGTDTQYF. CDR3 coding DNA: TGTGCCAGCAGCCCGTGGGGCGGCACAGATACGCAGTATTTT.

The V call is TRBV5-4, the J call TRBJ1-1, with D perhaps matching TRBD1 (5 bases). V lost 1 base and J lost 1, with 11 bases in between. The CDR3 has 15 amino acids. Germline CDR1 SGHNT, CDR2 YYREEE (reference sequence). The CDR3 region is CASSLNRGTNTEAFF. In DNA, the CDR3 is TGTGCCAGCAGCTTGAATAGGGGCACGAACACTGAAGCTTTCTTT.

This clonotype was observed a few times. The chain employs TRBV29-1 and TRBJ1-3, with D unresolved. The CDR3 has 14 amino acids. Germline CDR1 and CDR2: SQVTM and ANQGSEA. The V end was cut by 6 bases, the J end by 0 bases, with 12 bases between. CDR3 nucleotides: TGCAGCGTATCTACGACGGGCTCTGGAAACACCATATATTTT. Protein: CSVSTTGSGNTIYF. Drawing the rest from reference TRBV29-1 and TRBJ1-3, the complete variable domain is SAVISQKPSRDICQRGTSLTIQCQVDSQVTMMFWYRQQPGQSLTLIATANQGSEATYESGFVIDKFPISRPNLTFSTLTVSNMSPEDSSIYLCSVSTTGSGNTIYFGEGSWLTVV.

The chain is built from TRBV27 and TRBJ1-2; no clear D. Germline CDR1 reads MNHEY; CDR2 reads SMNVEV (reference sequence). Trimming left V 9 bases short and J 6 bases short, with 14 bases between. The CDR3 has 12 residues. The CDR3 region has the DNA TGTGCCAGTGCAGCGGGGAATAATGGCTACACCTTC. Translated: CASAAGNNGYTF.